The T cell receptor beta chain under discussion was sequenced for a study of blood T cell repertoires in COVID-19. This clone turned up a few times. The germline gives CDR1 KGHDR, CDR2 SFDVKD. The CDR3 contains 15 residues. V lost 3 bases and J 0 bases, leaving 10 bases between the germline ends. Only in-frame clones appear in the TCRdb table, and some are missing; sequencing was by immunoSEQ multiplex PCR. The sample has about 62,000 clones, roughly four fifths seen once. The TCR comes from a man aged 60-69 years with acute or convalescent COVID-19. The sequencing sample was made of peripheral blood. The chain combines TRBV24-1 with TRBJ1-1, with D maybe TRBD1 (6 bases). Written as DNA, the CDR3 is TGTGCCACCAGTGATACCAGGGGCATGAACACTGAAGCTTTCTTT. Protein product: CATSDTRGMNTEAFF.